The clone carrying this TCR beta chain was counted a few times. The antigen is unknown. This entry comes from a study of beta chain features in type 1 diabetes. Study context: Cells sorted and examined across all samples totaled approximately 110 million. General study points: Type 1 diabetes patients had moderately but significantly shorter TCRB CDR3s in all four CD4+ subsets. In comparison with healthy donors, patients had naive, central memory and Treg TCRB repertoires that appeared more similar. No resolution was reached here on whether HLA type influences TCRB rearrangement.

The whole isolated RNA underwent reverse transcription, so sequencing captured expressed TCRB transcripts. Sequenced by immunoSEQ multiplex PCR; TCRdb stores in-frame clones only, minus some. The data show about 140,000 clones, with around an eighth seen just once and 1.3% held by the top ten. Trimming removed 4 bases at V and 5 bases at J, with 18 bases between. This CDR3 region has 14 residues. Germline CDR1 reads GTSNPN; CDR2 reads SVGIG (reference sequence). The rearrangement links TRBV30 to TRBJ2-7, with D unclear. The sequence derives from a man younger than 35 with type 1 diabetes. The sample consisted of central memory CD4+ T cells from blood. The DNA for the CDR3 is TGTGCCTGGACTCCTACGGGCCCGAGCCACGAGCAGTACTTC. Translated, it gives CAWTPTGPSHEQYF. Supplemented by reference TRBV30 and TRBJ2-7, the full variable domain reads SQTIHQWPATLVQPVGSPLSLECTVEGTSNPNLYWYRQAAGRGLQLLFYSVGIGQISSEVPQNLSASRPQDRQFILSSKKLLLSDSGFYLCAWTPTGPSHEQYFGPGTRLTVT.